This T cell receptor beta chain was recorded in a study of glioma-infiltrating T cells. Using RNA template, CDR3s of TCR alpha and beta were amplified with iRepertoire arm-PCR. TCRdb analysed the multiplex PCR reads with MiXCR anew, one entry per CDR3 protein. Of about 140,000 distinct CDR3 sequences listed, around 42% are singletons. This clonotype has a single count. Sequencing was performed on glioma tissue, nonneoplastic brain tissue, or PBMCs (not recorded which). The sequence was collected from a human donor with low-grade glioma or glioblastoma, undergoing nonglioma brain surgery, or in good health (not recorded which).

The CDR3 loop reads CASSWDIRRGYTF. In nucleotides, the CDR3 is TGTGCCAGCAGCTGGGACATCAGGAGGGGCTACACCTTC. This sequence joins TRBV6-2 or TRBV6-3 and TRBJ1-2; D may be TRBD1 (6 bases). Trimming took 6 bases from V and 8 from J, leaving 16 bases between them. Germline CDR1 reads MNHEY; CDR2 reads SVGEGT. There are 13 residues in the CDR3.